This T cell receptor beta chain was documented in a study of spatial heterogeneity in lung cancer. This CDR3 comprises 15 residues. The germline V and J ends were trimmed by 6 bases and 0 bases, with 13 bases remaining between them. Germline V gene sequence: CDR1 MNHEY, CDR2 SMNVEV (reference sequence). This clonotype was counted only a few times. As to time point: sample taken at primary tumor resection. The input material, whole RNA from tumor, nontumor lung or frozen PBMC, was sequenced unsorted. Each CDR3 protein gets one entry after TCRdb re-called the 5' RACE reads with MiXCR. This sample has roughly 3,500 distinct CDR3 sequences, with over 25% found just once.

This specimen was normal lung tissue next to the tumor, taken at surgery. The chain has TRBV27 and TRBJ2-3; D may be TRBD2 (6 bases). This receptor was taken from a male donor with early-stage non-small cell lung cancer. This chain's CDR3 is CASRLLATSTDTQYF. The DNA for the CDR3 is TGTGCCAGCAGACTCCTAGCGACTAGCACAGATACGCAGTATTTT.